This T cell receptor beta chain comes out of a study of beta chain features in type 1 diabetes (dated by TCRdb to 2017 to 2018). For the wider study: No differences in mean age, gender distribution, total cell number or subset yield were found between patients and healthy donors. Across all samples, 107,917,701 sorted cells were examined, and cell number per subset correlated strongly with RNA yield. The study compared the TCRB repertoires of sorted circulating CD4+ T cell subsets in recently diagnosed type 1 diabetes patients with those in matched healthy donors. Regulatory and stem cell-like memory subsets were obtained from only 8 patients and roughly 8 healthy donors, while naive and central memory subsets were obtained from all 30 or so donors.

From each donor, a single peripheral blood sample of approximately 0.11 L on average was drawn into heparinised tubes. Using a panel that included CD45RO, CCR7, CD25, CD127, CD95 and CD27, naive, central memory, regulatory and stem cell-like memory CD4+ T cells were sorted on a BD FACSAria II. A purity above 98% was achieved for all sorted populations. PBMCs were separated immediately by Lymphoprep density gradient centrifugation and were stained directly, without being cultured. To minimize batch effects, samples were stained and sorted in pairs, one healthy donor with one patient per experiment. In the germline V gene, CDR1 corresponds to ENHRY and CDR2 to SYGVKD. The CDR3 starts with the cysteine, ends with the phenylalanine, and has 12 residues. CDR3 DNA is the only sequence kept; it has 36 bases, read in frame from the first base. Deletion took 8 bases off V and 13 bases off J, with a span of 18 bases between the germline ends.

What the research found in general, with its limitations: Naive, central memory and regulatory TCRB repertoires appeared to be more alike among patients than among healthy donors. Shorter templates might have been favored by PCR, but patient and control samples were amplified and corrected together, so both groups would have been affected equally by any skew. Only small numbers of individuals were included in the HLA sub-analyses, which left unresolved whether HLA type had any influence on TCRB rearrangement. Patients with type 1 diabetes made fewer insertions and deleted more nucleotides at VDJ recombination sites, implying thymic rearrangement abnormalities. Because cDNA was sequenced instead of genomic DNA, activated cells with high expression could be over-represented, although the groups did not differ in activation or CD3 levels. Type 1 diabetes patients showed a moderate but significant shortening of TCRB CDR3 length in all four CD4+ subsets.

This clone has more than one count but fewer than ten. Its binding antigen is unknown. No base qualities exist here, and no much larger clone lies one base off it. The High Capacity cDNA Reverse Transcription Kit was used to reverse transcribe all of the isolated RNA, meaning that expressed TCRB transcripts were what got sequenced. Deep immunoSEQ sequencing was applied to naive, central memory and regulatory T cell samples, giving an average of roughly 3.5 million total reads per sample. Sorted cells were lysed in RLT buffer and RNA was extracted with DNase-treated RNeasy Micro or Mini kits, depending on cell number. Each cell subset was processed separately to prevent cross-contamination, with patient and healthy donor samples processed together. TCRB sequences were amplified from cDNA with the immunoSEQ multiplex PCR, producing 87-bp fragments spanning the CDR3 region. Amplicons were sequenced on the Illumina HiSeq platform. The source study handled its data this way. Synthetic template baselines were used to correct PCR bias computationally, reads within Hamming distance 2 were collapsed, and singletons that could not be merged were discarded. Reads were aligned to IMGT to assign V, D and J genes, CDR3 length, and insertions or deletions at six rearrangement sites. Within each subset, clonotype counts were normalized to sorted cell number, and only after that were true diversity and Gini coefficients computed with the tcR R package. The overlap coefficient, calculated on TCRB nucleotide sequences, was used to measure repertoire sharing. TCRdb obtained this table from immuneACCESS and retained in-frame rearrangements with V and J assigned. These tables miss some clones; where compared with another copy, unresolved V genes account for less than half of the shortfall, and the remainder is unexplained. Clone size and V and J calls were adopted from that table, with D and trimming inferred from the DNA. For this sample the table gives more than 140,000 clones, of which roughly 10% were detected only once. The biggest ten clones account for 0.55% to 0.65% of the sample.

This TCR was sampled from a woman aged 40 to 55 in good health. Recombination linked TRBV10-3 to TRBJ1-3, with TRBD1 tentatively as D gene (6 bases match). Sequencing used central memory CD4+ T cells from blood. The CDR3 protein sequence reads: CAISDGDTSIYF. Here is the DNA: TGTGCCATCTCAGACGGGGACACCTCGATATATTTT.